One T cell receptor (beta chain) is described in this entry. Its antigen target is currently unknown. No qualities accompany the bases; no much larger clone lies one base away. TCR CDR3 regions were amplified from genomic DNA by multiplex PCR using the deep immunoSEQ assay. Extracted genomic DNA from each cell subset was distributed evenly across all wells of several immunoSEQ 96-well plates, and each plate was treated as a replicate. For sorted subsets, each replicate PCR was loaded with approximately 0.2 ug genomic DNA, equivalent to 30,000 or so T cell genomes. Purified libraries were quantified with a Qubit 3.0 fluorometer, sized on a Bioanalyzer 2100, and re-quantified with the KAPA Library Quantification kit. A separate single-read 150-cycle Illumina NextSeq 550 flow cell was used to sequence each immunoSEQ 96-well plate. Turning to the authors' computational methods: Because the immunoSEQ output included only junctional sequences and no quality scores, the filtering could not be the same as the filtering used for full-length reads. To assign V/J genes and CDR3, sequences were annotated against IMGT germline references using PyIR, a Python wrapper for IgBLAST v1.9. Reads were filtered out if the reads had weak V/J assignments (E-value above 1e-6), no CDR3, stop codons, out-of-frame junctions, or ambiguous translated residues. V3J clonotypes were defined as sequences sharing an identical inferred V gene, J gene, and CDR3 amino acid sequence. To compute the percentage overlap between repertoires, the number of shared unique clonotypes was divided by the size of the smaller repertoire. Three approaches were used to assess repertoire richness: RTK rarefaction, the Chao1 estimator, and Recon v2.1 estimates of unobserved clonotypes. Generation probabilities for all TCRbeta clonotypes obtained by the gDNA method from a handful of donors were computed using OLGA. TCRdb retrieved this table from immuneACCESS and kept in-frame rearrangements only. Not all clones are present; in checked studies, unresolved V genes account for under half, and no reason is known for the remainder. Clone size and V and J calls were adopted from that table, with D and trimming inferred from the DNA. This sample comprises about 1.5 million clones, 95% to 99% of them detected only once. 0.4% to 0.55% of the sample rests with the top ten.

This specimen comes from a study of shared clonotypes between healthy human individuals (TCRdb year 2020). Background for the entire study: The cohort comprised a couple of women and three men aged 18 to 49 years. Each donor's leukapheresis produced roughly between about 0.85 and 10 billion PBMCs. Libraries were prepared and TCR repertoires were sequenced by different laboratories using diverse techniques, in order to increase sequencing depth and limit assay-specific biases. For each donor, three plates each were used for CD4 naive and CD4 memory, two plates were used for CD8 naive, and one plate was used for CD8 memory. Blood TCR repertoires of roughly five healthy adults were deeply sequenced to estimate repertoire size and the extent of clonotype sharing between individuals.

Here is what the overall study found, with its caveats: Pairwise subsampling indicated that sequencing depth was expected to affect the degree of clonotype sharing among donors. When four donors were compared, the shared fraction of clonotypes was about 5% for naive CD4, around 3.6% for naive CD8, more than 2% for memory CD4, and under 0.5% for memory CD8. Because the study included only a small number of donors, the genetic and exposure-history diversity represented was limited. Clonotypes shared by all four sorted-subset donors showed higher generation probabilities than non-shared clonotypes. Sampling was restricted to blood, and TCR repertoires in tissues likely differ from the TCR repertoires found in blood. Naive subsets generally had larger estimated clonotype richness than memory subsets. Incomplete sequencing was indicated by rarefaction of sorted-subset datasets, despite the large sequencing depth.

Donors were healthy HIV-negative adults with no recently reported acute infections or vaccinations. Only Caucasian adults living in Nashville, Tennessee, USA were represented among the donors. Magnetic negative selection was used to enrich CD4+ T cells, after which naive cells were positively selected on CD45RA and the negative fraction became the memory subset. After blood collection by leukapheresis, PBMCs were isolated using Ficoll-Histopaque density gradient centrifugation and then cryopreserved in the vapor phase of liquid nitrogen. Analytical flow cytometry was used to check the purity and quantity of each magnetically sorted T cell population. Genomic DNA was isolated from each sorted fraction and quantified by UV absorbance on a Nanodrop 2000c. V was cut back by 8 bases and J by 10 bases, leaving a gap of 12 bases between them. The CDR3, from cysteine to phenylalanine, totals 11 residues. The kept DNA is CDR3 alone, 33 bases in frame from the first base. CDR1 and CDR2 were assigned from the germline V gene as SGHVS and FQNEAQ.

Material: naive CD4+ T cells sorted from blood. This sample's cell subset or site label indicates: CD45RA+ positively selected. Here the chain combines TRBV7-8 and TRBJ2-1; the D gene remains uncertain. This clonotype was sampled from a man aged 25-40 years in good health. The sequence in DNA is TGTGCCAGCCAAGGAAGGTACGAGCAGTTCTTC. This gives the protein CASQGRYEQFF.